The clone carrying this T cell receptor (beta chain) has at least ten counts. What it binds is not known. The CDR3 is 13 residues long. Germline V gives CDR1 DFQATT, CDR2 SNEGSKA (reference sequence). Trimming took off 1 base at V and 5 bases at J, with 9 bases between the two ends. TCRdb re-derived calls from the RACE reads in MiXCR, one entry per CDR3 protein. The table records 85,000 to 95,000 distinct CDR3 sequences, about 8.6% of them present only once. These data belong to a study of human T cells and chemical hapten exposure. For the study at large: Small pooled library volume differences mainly caused per-sample TCR yield variation. Study-wide points: Once DPC sensitization occurred, TCRs above 1 in 1000 frequency showed no change.

Time point reported: healthy volunteer bleed at 2 weeks. From whole blood left unfractionated, total RNA was extracted. Sequenced input: whole blood. V usage is TRBV20-1 and J usage is TRBJ1-5, with D uncertain. The receptor comes from a female donor in good health. Some clones in this sample may be carry-over from other donors' samples. The CDR3 is CSARAEAHQPQHF. In DNA form, the CDR3 reads TGCAGTGCTAGAGCGGAGGCCCATCAGCCCCAGCATTTT.